Each of the 24 T cell receptor beta chains below was sequenced from the same sample in a study of blood T cell repertoires in COVID-19. Clones were sequenced by immunoSEQ multiplex PCR, and TCRdb holds only the in-frame ones, with some missing. The sample holds fewer than 150,000 clones, approximately 79% seen once. The sequenced material came from peripheral blood. These receptors were obtained from a middle-aged man with acute or convalescent COVID-19.

V gene TRBV2 combines with J gene TRBJ2-1, with 11 bases aligning to TRBD2. This CDR3 contains 14 residues. CDR1 is SNHLY, CDR2 FYNNEI, per germline. Trimming at V came to 5 bases and at J to 9 bases, leaving 6 bases not matched to a gene. The CDR3 reads CASSLSGGASEQFF. CDR3 nucleotide sequence: TGTGCCAGCAGTCTTAGCGGGGGGGCCAGTGAGCAGTTCTTC. The full variable domain, rest sourced from reference TRBV2 and TRBJ2-1, is EPEVTQTPSHQVTQMGQEVILRCVPISNHLYFYWYRQILGQKVEFLVSFYNNEISEKSEIFDDQFSVERPDGSNFTLKIRSTKLEDSAMYFCASSLSGGASEQFFGPGTRLTVL.

The gene calls are TRBV4-2 and TRBJ2-3; possible D gene TRBD1, 5 bases. The CDR3 contains 16 residues. Germline CDR1 LGHNA, CDR2 YNFKEQ. V was cut by 5 bases and J by 3 bases, with 18 bases left in between. Here the CDR3 DNA reads TGTGCCAGCAGCTTTCCGACAGTCAGGTATACAGATACGCAGTATTTT. Its translation: CASSFPTVRYTDTQYF.

The V and J genes are TRBV18 and TRBJ2-1, with TRBD2 identical over 12 bases. J lost 4 bases, V lost 6 bases, and 1 base had no gene match. This CDR3 has 14 residues. CDR1 and CDR2 from the germline V gene are KGHSH and LQKENI. The CDR3 DNA reads as TGTGCCAGCTCCGGGACTAGCGGGTACAATGAGCAGTTCTTC. The encoded protein is CASSGTSGYNEQFF.

The CDR3 DNA sequence: TGTGCCAGCAGCAGTAGGACAGGGAACAATCAGCCCCAGCATTTT. Translated, it gives CASSSRTGNNQPQHF. The genes are TRBV21-1 and TRBJ1-5; TRBD1 reflects the table's D call only, with no check against the DNA. TRBV21-1 is listed as a pseudogene. This CDR3 region has 15 residues.

J is TRBJ2-7 and V is TRBV28, with 7 nucleotides matching TRBD2. The CDR3 has 18 residues. The germline CDR1 and CDR2 sequences are MDHEN and SYDVKM. With 3 bases clipped from V and 0 bases from J, the junction kept 14 bases outside the gene matches. Here the CDR3 reads CASSFHMGGDSRSYEQYF. The CDR3 DNA reads TGTGCCAGCAGTTTCCATATGGGGGGGGACTCCCGCTCCTACGAGCAGTACTTC.

This clone was counted a few times. The chain carries TRBV28 and TRBJ1-4; perhaps TRBD1 as D (6 bases). Germline CDR1 reads MDHEN; CDR2 reads SYDVKM. The CDR3 covers 15 residues. V lost 5 bases and J 8 bases, leaving 18 bases between the germline ends. The CDR3 protein is CASSPLDRLREKLFF. The CDR3 nucleotides are TGTGCCAGCAGTCCATTGGACAGACTTCGGGAAAAACTGTTTTTT.

This chain uses TRBV4-1 with TRBJ1-4; D unresolved. The CDR3 has 15 amino acids. Germline loops: CDR1 MGHRA, CDR2 YSYEKL. V was trimmed by 3 bases and J by 0 bases, leaving 8 bases between them. CDR3 residues: CASSHYGATNEKLFF. The DNA of the CDR3 is TGCGCCAGCAGCCACTACGGTGCAACTAATGAAAAACTGTTTTTT.

The chain is built from TRBV18 and TRBJ1-2; 9 bases are shared with TRBD1. CDR1 is KGHSH and CDR2 is LQKENI in the germline V gene. J gave up 4 bases and V 0 bases, and 0 bases lay outside the gene matches. The CDR3 has 14 residues. In DNA, the CDR3 is TGTGCCAGCTCACCACCGGGACAGGGCTATGGCTACACCTTC. This translates into CASSPPGQGYGYTF.

This clone is a singleton in its sample. V gene TRBV7-6 combines with J gene TRBJ2-1, with 8 bases matching TRBD2. In germline, CDR1 is SGHVS, CDR2 FNYEAQ. The V segment lost 3 bases and the J segment 8 bases; nucleotides outside the gene matches: 12. The CDR3 is 16 residues long. The CDR3 DNA reads as TGTGCCAGCAGCTTTCTAACTAGCGGTCTGGAGGATGAGCAGTTCTTC. It encodes CASSFLTSGLEDEQFF.

This chain uses TRBV7-2 with TRBJ2-7; D is perhaps TRBD2 (5 bases). V was cut by 0 bases and J by 7 bases, with 16 bases left in between. This CDR3 has 15 residues. Per the germline V gene, CDR1 is SGHTA and CDR2 is FQGNSA. The CDR3 is CASSLAGDGFREQYF. In nucleotides, the CDR3 is TGTGCCAGCAGCTTAGCCGGGGATGGGTTTCGGGAGCAGTACTTC.

The genes are TRBV4-1 and TRBJ2-1; 7 nucleotides align to TRBD1. Per germline, CDR1 MGHRA and CDR2 YSYEKL. The CDR3 has 17 residues. Unmatched junction bases numbered 5, after V lost 0 bases and J lost 0 bases. Here the CDR3 DNA reads TGCGCCAGCAGCCAAGAACCGGGACAGAGCTCCTACAATGAGCAGTTCTTC. Encoded protein: CASSQEPGQSSYNEQFF.

This clone was seen just once. The chain recombines TRBV18 with TRBJ1-2; 7 nucleotides line up with TRBD1. The V gene's germline CDR1 is KGHSH and CDR2 LQKENI. The V and J ends lost 2 bases and 0 bases, in that order; junction bases with no gene match: 3. CDR3 length: 15 residues. DNA for the CDR3: TGTGCCAGCTCACCAGGGACAGATCCTAACTATGGCTACACCTTC. Amino acids: CASSPGTDPNYGYTF.

This chain connects TRBV9 to TRBJ2-3, with 7 bases identical to TRBD1. Germline values: CDR1 SGDLS, CDR2 YYNGEE. The CDR3 is 15 residues long. V lost 4 bases and J lost 2; bases outside the gene matches: 7. This CDR3 is CASSTGTADTDTQYF. CDR3 coding DNA: TGTGCCAGCAGCACCGGGACAGCCGACACAGATACGCAGTATTTT.

The chain links TRBV6-1 to TRBJ2-7; 8 nucleotides agree with TRBD1. The germline gives CDR1 MNHNS, CDR2 SASEGT. This CDR3 spans 14 amino acids. Trimming took 5 bases from V and 2 from J; bases not matched to a gene: 5. In DNA form, the CDR3 reads TGTGCCAGCAGTCACCGGGACAGGACCTACGAGCAGTACTTC. As protein: CASSHRDRTYEQYF.

The V call is TRBV7-6, the J call TRBJ2-7, with TRBD2 matching over 7 bases. CDR1 and CDR2 from the germline V gene are SGHVS and FNYEAQ. The CDR3 is made up of 16 amino acids. V lost 1 base to trimming and J lost 1 base; unmatched junction nucleotides: 7. The DNA of the CDR3 is TGTGCCAGCAGCTTAGGCTCGGGGGGAGGGTCCTACGAGCAGTACTTC. It codes for CASSLGSGGGSYEQYF. The complete variable domain, with remaining parts taken from reference TRBV7-6 and TRBJ2-7, reads GAGVSQSPRYKVTKRGQDVALRCDPISGHVSLYWYRQALGQGPEFLTYFNYEAQQDKSGLPNDRFSAERPEGSISTLTIQRTEQRDSAMYRCASSLGSGGGSYEQYFGPGTRLTVT.

V usage is TRBV4-2 and J usage is TRBJ1-2; 7 bases map to TRBD1. The CDR3 sequence is 15 residues long. Trimming at V came to 1 base and at J to 5 bases, leaving 7 bases not matched to a gene. Germline V CDR1 and CDR2: LGHNA, YNFKEQ. The CDR3 protein is CASSQVDREFYGYTF. The CDR3 bases are TGTGCCAGCAGCCAAGTAGACAGGGAGTTTTATGGCTACACCTTC.

V is TRBV9 and J is TRBJ2-5, with 9 bases fitting TRBD2. Germline CDR1 and CDR2: SGDLS and YYNGEE. Trimming cost V 4 bases and J 3 bases; bases outside gene matches: 7. The CDR3 totals 15 residues. DNA of the CDR3: TGTGCCAGCAGCCTCCAGGGACTAGCTAAAGAGACCCAGTACTTC. Translating it yields CASSLQGLAKETQYF.

The chain employs TRBV6-6 and TRBJ2-7; TRBD2 matches at 8 bases. The CDR3 extends over 14 amino acids. After removal of 7 bases from V and 2 bases from J, the junction contained 7 bases not matched to a gene. The germline V gene has CDR1 MNHNY and CDR2 SVGAGI (reference sequence). As DNA, the CDR3 is TGTGCCAGCACCTTGGGTAGCGGGGCCTACGAGCAGTACTTC. Translated: CASTLGSGAYEQYF.

This rearrangement joins TRBV27 to TRBJ2-3; tentatively, D is TRBD2 (6 bases). CDR3 length: 14 amino acids. CDR1 and CDR2 (germline): MNHEY, SMNVEV (reference sequence). Trimming pared 8 bases from V and 2 bases from J, leaving 14 bases between. The CDR3 DNA is TGTGCCAGCGGCGGGGTAGGTTCCACAGATACGCAGTATTTT. This translates into CASGGVGSTDTQYF.

V is TRBV19 and J is TRBJ2-6; D might be TRBD2 (5 bases). V was cut by 4 bases and J by 0 bases, with 7 bases left in between. In germline, CDR1 is LNHDA, CDR2 SQIVND (reference sequence). CDR3 length: 15 amino acids. The CDR3, as DNA: TGTGCCAGTAGTAAAACTAGCTCTGGGGCCAACGTCCTGACTTTC. Its translation: CASSKTSSGANVLTF.

This chain joins TRBV7-2 and TRBJ2-1; 7 nucleotides match TRBD2. Unmatched junction bases numbered 11, after V lost 1 base and J lost 5 bases. Germline assignment: CDR1 SGHTA and CDR2 FQGNSA. The CDR3 runs 17 residues. CDR3 sequence: CASSLGAGTTTNNEQFF. CDR3 nucleotide sequence: TGTGCCAGCAGCTTAGGGGCGGGGACTACTACCAACAATGAGCAGTTCTTC.

This clone has only one observation. The chain recombines TRBV28 with TRBJ2-7, with 9 nucleotides matching TRBD1. V dropped 4 bases and J dropped 3; count of bases not matched to a gene: 7. Germline V CDR1 and CDR2: MDHEN, SYDVKM. CDR3 length: 15 amino acids. Here the CDR3 reads CASSSTGTGIYEQYF. The CDR3 DNA sequence: TGTGCCAGCAGTTCTACAGGGACAGGGATCTACGAGCAGTACTTC.

The rearrangement links TRBV15 to TRBJ1-2; the match to TRBD1 covers 7 bases. The CDR3 consists of 16 residues. Germline V gene data show CDR1 as LNHNV and CDR2 as YYDKDF (reference sequence). J lost 1 base, V lost 2 bases, and 7 bases had no gene match. CDR3: CATSRPFRQGNYGYTF. In nucleotides, the CDR3 is TGTGCCACCAGCAGACCTTTTAGACAGGGTAACTATGGCTACACCTTC. Complete variable domain (other parts from reference TRBV15 and TRBJ1-2): DAMVIQNPRYQVTQFGKPVTLSCSQTLNHNVMYWYQQKSSQAPKLLFHYYDKDFNNEADTPDNFQSRRPNTSFCFLDIRSPGLGDTAMYLCATSRPFRQGNYGYTFGSGTRLTVV.

CDR3 in amino acids: CASSFDSYNQPQHF. The CDR3 nucleotides are TGTGCCAGCAGTTTTGACAGTTACAATCAGCCCCAGCATTTT. The chain is built from TRBV28 and TRBJ1-5; possibly TRBD1 for D (5 bases). The CDR3 contains 14 residues. Germline values: CDR1 MDHEN, CDR2 SYDVKM. V lost 3 bases, J lost 3 bases, and 9 bases lay in between.